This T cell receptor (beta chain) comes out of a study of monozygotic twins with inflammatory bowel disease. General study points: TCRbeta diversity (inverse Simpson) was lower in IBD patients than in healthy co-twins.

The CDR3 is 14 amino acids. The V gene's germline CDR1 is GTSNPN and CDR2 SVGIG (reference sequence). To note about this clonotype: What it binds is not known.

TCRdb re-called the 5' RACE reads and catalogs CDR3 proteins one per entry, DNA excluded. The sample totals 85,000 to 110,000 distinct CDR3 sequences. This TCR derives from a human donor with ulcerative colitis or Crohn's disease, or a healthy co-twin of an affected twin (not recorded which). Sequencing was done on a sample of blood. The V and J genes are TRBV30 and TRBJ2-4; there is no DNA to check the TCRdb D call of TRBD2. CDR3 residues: CAWNPSGLAPISYF.